The clone carrying this TCR beta chain occurred a few times. The sample belongs to a study of blood T cells in healthy people across ages. Using a J-beta primer mix together with a sample-barcoded 5' primer, a second PCR was run for about 6 to 12 cycles. Via MiXCR, TCRdb re-called the 5' RACE reads, giving one row per CDR3 protein. The sample records around 1.1 million distinct CDR3 sequences, approximately 38% being singletons. CDR1 is LGHDT and CDR2 is YNNKEL in the germline V gene (reference sequence). V was shortened by 8 bases and J by 1 base, with 5 bases between the two germline ends. This CDR3 has 11 amino acids.

The origin of this receptor is a young man in good health. The rearrangement joins TRBV3-1 to TRBJ2-5; D remains unclear. The specimen sequenced was blood. The CDR3 nucleotides read TGTGCCAGCGGTATCCAAGAGACCCAGTACTTC. Amino acids: CASGIQETQYF.